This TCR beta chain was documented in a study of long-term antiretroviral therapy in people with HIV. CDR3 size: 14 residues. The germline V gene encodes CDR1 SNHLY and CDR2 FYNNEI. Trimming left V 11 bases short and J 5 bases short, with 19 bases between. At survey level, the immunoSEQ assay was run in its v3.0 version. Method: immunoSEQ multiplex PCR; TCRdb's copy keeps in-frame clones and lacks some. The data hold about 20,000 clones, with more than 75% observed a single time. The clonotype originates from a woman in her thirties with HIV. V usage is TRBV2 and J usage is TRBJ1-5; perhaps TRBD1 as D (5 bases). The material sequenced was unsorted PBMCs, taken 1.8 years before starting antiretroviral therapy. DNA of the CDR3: TGTGCCTCCGCGGGGAACACAGGCCATCAGCCCCAGCATTTT. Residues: CASAGNTGHQPQHF.